This passage covers 29 T cell receptor beta chains from one sample sequenced in a study of T cells in Graves' hyperthyroidism and ophthalmopathy. Using RNA transcripts as the source, TCR beta CDR3 regions were amplified. During a first-round RT-PCR of the TCR CDR3, the HTBI primer set was used. MiXCR, run by TCRdb on the multiplex PCR reads, gives a single entry per CDR3 protein. The repertoire consists of over 350,000 distinct CDR3 sequences, with roughly 14% occurring once and the leading ten covering over 10%. The sequencing sample was made of blood. Receptor source: a man younger than 35 with Graves' ophthalmopathy.

This clonotype has just a few counts. This sequence joins TRBV20-1 and TRBJ2-1; 10 bases map to TRBD1. Losses at the gene ends were 5 bases for V and 6 bases for J; bases not matched to a gene: 4. Germline V gene lookup returns CDR1 DFQATT and CDR2 SNEGSKA (reference sequence). The CDR3 is 13 residues long. The CDR3 nucleotides read TGCAGTGCTGGGGACAGGGGAGTCAATGAGCAGTTCTTC. As protein: CSAGDRGVNEQFF.

This clonotype was detected only a few times. This sequence joins TRBV7-9 and TRBJ2-3; TRBD2 agrees at 7 bases. The V segment lost 1 base and the J segment 6 bases; nucleotides outside the gene matches: 4. Germline V CDR1 and CDR2: SEHNR, FQNEAQ (reference sequence). The CDR3 contains 14 residues. CDR3 DNA: TGTGCCAGCAGCTTAGGGCTCGGGGGGGATACGCAGTATTTT. This codes for CASSLGLGGDTQYF.

This clonotype has a count of ten or more. This rearrangement joins TRBV18 to TRBJ2-5; 9 positions agree with TRBD1. The J segment lost 1 base and the V segment lost 8 bases, leaving 2 bases of the junction unmatched. The CDR3 is 13 residues long. Germline CDR1 is KGHSH and CDR2 is LQKENI. CDR3: CASTGGSQETQYF. The DNA of the CDR3 is TGTGCCAGCACAGGGGGCAGCCAAGAGACCCAGTACTTC.

This clonotype showed up many times. The V gene is TRBV20-1, the J gene TRBJ2-7; 12 bases match TRBD2. Per germline, CDR1 DFQATT and CDR2 SNEGSKA (reference sequence). Trimming took 4 bases from V and 3 from J; bases not matched to a gene: 4. This CDR3 contains 14 residues. The CDR3 spells CSAMPSGRGYEQYF. The CDR3 DNA follows: TGCAGTGCTATGCCTAGCGGGAGGGGCTACGAGCAGTACTTC.

A few counts support this clonotype. This chain uses TRBV6-1 with TRBJ1-1; no definite D call. CDR3 size: 12 residues. V lost 8 bases and J lost 1, with 8 bases in between. Germline values: CDR1 MNHNS, CDR2 SASEGT. In DNA form, the CDR3 reads TGTGCCAGCGGGGTGGAGAACACTGAAGCTTTCTTT. Protein product: CASGVENTEAFF.

This clonotype has ten or more counts. The chain recombines TRBV7-9 with TRBJ1-1, with a tentative D call TRBD1 (5 bases). Germline V gives CDR1 SEHNR, CDR2 FQNEAQ (reference sequence). Trimming stripped 7 bases from V and 3 bases from J, with 21 bases between. The CDR3 has 16 amino acids. The CDR3 spells CASTPQLGAKDTEAFF. The CDR3 bases are TGTGCCAGCACCCCCCAACTAGGGGCTAAGGACACTGAAGCTTTCTTT.

The sample holds a few counts of this clonotype. V and J are TRBV14 and TRBJ1-2, with TRBD1 identical over 8 bases. The germline gives CDR1 SGHDN, CDR2 FVKESK. The CDR3 covers 14 residues. V gave up 4 bases and J gave up 4 bases; unmatched junction bases: 5. DNA of the CDR3: TGTGCCAGCAGCCGCTTAACAGGGGGCTATGGCTACACCTTC. Its translation: CASSRLTGGYGYTF.

The table lists this clonotype with many counts. This chain connects TRBV7-9 to TRBJ2-3; 10 bases map to TRBD1. CDR3 length: 15 amino acids. The trim removed 5 bases at V and 1 base at J, leaving 3 bases unmatched. In germline, CDR1 is SEHNR, CDR2 FQNEAQ (reference sequence). The CDR3 nucleotides read TGTGCCAGCAGCCATGGACAGGGGGGCACAGATACGCAGTATTTT. It specifies CASSHGQGGTDTQYF.

At least ten counts were recorded for this clonotype. The chain has TRBV5-1 and TRBJ1-1, with D maybe TRBD1 (6 bases). Trimming removed 3 bases from V and 0 bases from J, with 18 bases in between. CDR3 length: 17 amino acids. CDR1 and CDR2 from the germline V gene are SGHRS and YFSETQ. This chain's CDR3 is CASSWRPQGIMNTEAFF. The CDR3 coding sequence is TGCGCCAGCAGCTGGCGACCACAGGGAATTATGAACACTGAAGCTTTCTTT.

This clonotype was detected ten times or more. V is TRBV10-3 and J is TRBJ2-5, with 11 bases aligning to TRBD2. The V gene's germline CDR1 is ENHRY and CDR2 SYGVKD. The V and J ends lost 8 bases and 3 bases, in that order; junction bases with no gene match: 5. The CDR3 length is 14 residues. This CDR3 is CAIGTSGGEETQYF. The CDR3 region has the DNA TGTGCCATCGGAACTAGCGGGGGTGAAGAGACCCAGTACTTC.

There are many counts of this clonotype. The chain is built from TRBV30 and TRBJ2-5; the D gene is possibly TRBD2 (7 bases). The CDR3 covers 15 residues. The germline gives CDR1 GTSNPN, CDR2 SVGIG (reference sequence). The V and J ends lost 0 bases and 4 bases respectively, with 15 bases between them. The CDR3 coding sequence is TGTGCCTGGAGTGTACTTGGGGGGGGCCCAGAGACCCAGTACTTC. Translation: CAWSVLGGGPETQYF.

At least ten counts were recorded for this clonotype. This sequence joins TRBV2 and TRBJ1-6, with D hard to call. The CDR3 has 17 amino acids. The germline V and J ends were trimmed by 5 bases and 0 bases, with 14 bases remaining between them. Germline V gene sequence: CDR1 SNHLY, CDR2 FYNNEI. The CDR3 sequence is CASSQGLLSSYNSPLHF. CDR3 sequence (DNA): TGTGCCAGCAGTCAAGGACTCCTGAGCTCCTATAATTCACCCCTCCACTTT.

This chain uses TRBV7-2 with TRBJ2-1; 9 bases match TRBD1. CDR3 length: 16 amino acids. The V segment lost 5 bases and the J segment 0 bases; nucleotides outside the gene matches: 5. The germline CDR1 and CDR2 sequences are SGHTA and FQGNSA. CDR3: CASSKGTGSSYNEQFF. The CDR3 DNA sequence: TGTGCCAGCAGCAAAGGGACAGGGAGCTCCTACAATGAGCAGTTCTTC.

This chain links TRBV2 with TRBJ2-7, with TRBD2 matching over 7 bases. Germline V gene sequence: CDR1 SNHLY, CDR2 FYNNEI. After removal of 3 bases from V and 8 bases from J, the junction contained 13 bases not matched to a gene. The CDR3 totals 15 residues. In DNA form, the CDR3 reads TGTGCCAGCAGTGACCGGGGAGGGCCTCTAACGAAGCAGTACTTC. Amino acids: CASSDRGGPLTKQYF.

This clonotype was seen only a few times. One junction end disagrees with the germline gene, perhaps due to a read error. The gene calls are TRBV20-1 and TRBJ1-1; D might be TRBD1 (6 bases). Germline V gene data show CDR1 as DFQATT and CDR2 as SNEGSKA (reference sequence). The length of the CDR3 is 14 residues. In DNA form, the CDR3 reads TGCAGTCCTAGGGCCGGGACATTAAACACTGAAGCTTTCTTT. Its protein is CSPRAGTLNTEAFF.

This clonotype was recorded at least ten times. The chain links TRBV7-2 to TRBJ2-3; 8 bases match TRBD1. The CDR3 runs 16 residues. Trimming at V came to 0 bases and at J to 3 bases, leaving 5 bases not matched to a gene. Germline V gene sequence: CDR1 SGHTA, CDR2 FQGNSA. As DNA, the CDR3 is TGTGCCAGCAGCTTAGCTGTCAGGACAGGGACAGATACGCAGTATTTT. It codes for CASSLAVRTGTDTQYF. The variable domain in full, completed from reference TRBV7-2 and TRBJ2-3, reads GAGVSQSPSNKVTEKGKDVELRCDPISGHTALYWYRQSLGQGLEFLIYFQGNSAPDKSGLPSDRFSAERTGGSVSTLTIQRTQQEDSAVYLCASSLAVRTGTDTQYFGPGTRLTVL.

The rearrangement joins TRBV2 to TRBJ2-5; TRBD2 agrees at 10 bases. Germline assignment: CDR1 SNHLY and CDR2 FYNNEI. This CDR3 spans 17 amino acids. V dropped 9 bases and J dropped 2; count of bases not matched to a gene: 15. CDR3 bases: TGTGCCAGTGCAAACCGGAATATAGCGGGGGGTCAAGAGACCCAGTACTTC. As protein: CASANRNIAGGQETQYF.

This clonotype came up a few times. The chain recombines TRBV20-1 with TRBJ2-7, with D perhaps TRBD1 (6 bases). This CDR3 spans 11 amino acids. Germline V CDR1 and CDR2: DFQATT, SNEGSKA (reference sequence). The V and J ends lost 5 bases and 5 bases respectively, with 10 bases between them. CDR3: CSALQGHEQYF. CDR3 bases: TGCAGTGCTCTACAGGGCCACGAGCAGTACTTC.

A few counts support this clonotype. The V gene is TRBV4-1, the J gene TRBJ1-2; a weak D match, TRBD1 (5 bases). Trimming pared 2 bases from V and 3 bases from J, leaving 19 bases between. The germline gives CDR1 MGHRA, CDR2 YSYEKL. The CDR3 has 17 amino acids. Here the CDR3 DNA reads TGCGCCAGCAGCCAACCTAGGCAGGGATCTACGGACTATGGCTACACCTTC. Encoded protein: CASSQPRQGSTDYGYTF.

This clonotype was detected ten times or more. Here the CDR3 reads CAWSFRDRGSTEAFF. Written as DNA, the CDR3 is TGTGCCTGGAGCTTCCGGGACAGGGGGTCCACTGAAGCTTTCTTT. The chain carries TRBV30 and TRBJ1-1; 11 bases are shared with TRBD1. CDR1 GTSNPN and CDR2 SVGIG come from the germline V gene (reference sequence). The V and J ends lost 3 bases and 4 bases, in that order; junction bases with no gene match: 7. The CDR3 runs to 15 residues.

This clonotype was counted ten times or more. This rearrangement joins TRBV5-1 to TRBJ2-1; perhaps TRBD2 as D (6 bases). The germline CDR1 and CDR2 sequences are SGHRS and YFSETQ. V lost 2 bases, J lost 7 bases, and 10 bases lay in between. This CDR3 is built from 13 residues. This CDR3 is CASSFGTANEQFF. CDR3 nucleotide sequence: TGCGCCAGCAGCTTTGGGACTGCAAATGAGCAGTTCTTC. Full variable domain (rest looked up from reference TRBV5-1 and TRBJ2-1): KAGVTQTPRYLIKTRGQQVTLSCSPISGHRSVSWYQQTPGQGLQFLFEYFSETQRNKGNFPGRFSGRQFSNSRSEMNVSTLELGDSALYLCASSFGTANEQFFGPGTRLTVL.

As concerns this clonotype: Just one base apart from a much larger clone, this may be a read error. The V call is TRBV12-3 or TRBV12-4, the J call TRBJ2-4; 8 bases line up with TRBD2. The CDR3 consists of 15 residues. V shed 7 bases, J shed 1 base, and the junction held 6 bases outside the gene matches. Here the CDR3 DNA reads TGTGCCAGCACCACAGCGGGAGTGGCCAAAAACATTCAGTACTTC. Its translation: CASTTAGVAKNIQYF.

At least ten counts were recorded for this clonotype. This sequence joins TRBV13 and TRBJ2-7; 7 bases are shared with TRBD1. The CDR3 is 15 residues long. V was pared by 3 bases and J by 4 bases, with 9 bases of the junction left unmatched. Germline assignment: CDR1 PRHDT and CDR2 FYEKMQ (reference sequence). The CDR3 DNA follows: TGTGCCAGCAGCTTGGTCTACAGGGGCACTTACGAGCAGTACTTC. Encoded protein: CASSLVYRGTYEQYF.

This clonotype turned up a few times. Just one base apart from a much larger clone, this may be a read error. This is likely a read error, given that the CDR3 carries no conserved phenylalanine or tryptophan at its end. The chain joins TRBV6-1 to TRBJ2-5, with TRBD2 identical over 8 bases. From germline, CDR1 is MNHNS and CDR2 SASEGT. This CDR3 is 15 amino acids long. J gave up 2 bases and V 7 bases, and 9 bases lay outside the gene matches. The CDR3 nucleotides are TGTGCCAGCACCATAACAACGGGAGGGCAAGAGACCCAGTACCTC. Translated, it gives CASTITTGGQETQYL.

This clonotype has just one count. One end of the junction is discordant with germline, which a read error may explain. The chain couples TRBV19 to TRBJ2-1; 7 nucleotides match TRBD2. The CDR3 runs 15 residues. Germline assignment: CDR1 LNHDA and CDR2 SQIVND (reference sequence). CDR3 region: CASRSSGNSCNEQFF. CDR3 DNA: TGTGCCAGTAGGTCGAGCGGGAACTCCTGCAATGAGCAGTTCTTC.

This clonotype was counted many times. The chain is built from TRBV6-1 and TRBJ2-3; no definite D call. Germline V gene data show CDR1 as MNHNS and CDR2 as SASEGT. This CDR3 has 14 amino acids. The ends were cut back, 6 bases at V and 2 bases at J, with 12 bases in the middle. The CDR3 reads CASRSSGFTDTQYF. The CDR3 DNA reads TGTGCCAGCAGATCGTCCGGATTCACAGATACGCAGTATTTT.

This clonotype was counted many times. The V gene is TRBV20-1, the J gene TRBJ2-1; 8 bases fit TRBD2. The germline V gene has CDR1 DFQATT and CDR2 SNEGSKA (reference sequence). The CDR3 length is 16 residues. V trimming: 7 bases; J trimming: 2 bases; junction bases outside the gene matches: 13. The CDR3 DNA reads TGCAGTGGCCTCGCCCTGATAGCGGGAACCTACAATGAGCAGTTCTTC. Its protein is CSGLALIAGTYNEQFF.

This clonotype was detected many times. The chain employs TRBV10-3 and TRBJ1-1; D might be TRBD1 (6 bases). CDR3 length equals 12 residues. Germline CDR1 reads ENHRY; CDR2 reads SYGVKD. V was clipped by 8 bases and J by 1 base, with 8 bases between them. The CDR3 region is CAIGTPNTEAFF. CDR3 DNA sequence: TGTGCCATCGGGACACCGAACACTGAAGCTTTCTTT.

To note about this clonotype: At one boundary the junction diverges from the germline segment, which might be a read error. The chain carries TRBV7-9 and TRBJ1-4; a possible D gene is TRBD1 (6 bases). CDR3 length: 16 amino acids. The germline CDR1 and CDR2 sequences are SEHNR and FQNEAQ (reference sequence). In DNA form, the CDR3 reads TGCGCCAGCAGCCAACCACAGGGTAGTTCCTACGAAAAACTGTTTTTT. Its protein is CASSQPQGSSYEKLFF.